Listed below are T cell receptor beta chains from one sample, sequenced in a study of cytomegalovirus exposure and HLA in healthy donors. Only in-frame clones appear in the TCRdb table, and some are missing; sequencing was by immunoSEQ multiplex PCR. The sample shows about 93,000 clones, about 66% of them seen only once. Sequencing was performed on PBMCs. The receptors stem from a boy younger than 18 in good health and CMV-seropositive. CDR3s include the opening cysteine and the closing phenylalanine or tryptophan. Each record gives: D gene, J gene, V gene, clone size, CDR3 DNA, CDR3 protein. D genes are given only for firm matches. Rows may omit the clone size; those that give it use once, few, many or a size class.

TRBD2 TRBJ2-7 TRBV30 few TGTGCCTGGGGGCCAACTCGGAGCGGGAGGGCAAAGGGCGAGCAGTACTTC CAWGPTRSGRAKGEQYF
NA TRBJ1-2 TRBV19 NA TGTGCCAGTAGTCGAGGTACGGGGGAGTCTGGCTACACCTTC CASSRGTGESGYTF
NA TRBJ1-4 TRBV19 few TGTGCCAGTAGTATCGGACAGCCTAATGAAAAACTGTTTTTT CASSIGQPNEKLFF
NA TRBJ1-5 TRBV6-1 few TGTGCCAGTCGTGACACCTTTAATCAGCCCCAGCATTTT CASRDTFNQPQHF
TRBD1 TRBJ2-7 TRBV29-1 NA TGCAGCGTCCCGGGACAGGGATACGAGCAGTACTTC CSVPGQGYEQYF
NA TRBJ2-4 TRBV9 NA TGCGCCAGCAGCGCCCGGGACGGGGGAAACATTCAGTACTTC CASSARDGGNIQYF
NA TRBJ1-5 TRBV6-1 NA TGTGCCAGCAGTGAAGACGGGGTTATTGGACTGGCGGTTTTTCAGCCCCAGCATTTT CASSEDGVIGLAVFQPQHF
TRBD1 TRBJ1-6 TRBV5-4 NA TGTGCCAGCAGCCGCGGAGGACGGACAGGGGAAAATTCACCCCTCCACTTT CASSRGGRTGENSPLHF
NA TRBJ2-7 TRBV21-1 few TGTGCCAGCAGCAAAGCGCGGGGGCACGAGCAGTACTTC CASSKARGHEQYF
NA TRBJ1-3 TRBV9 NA TGTGCCAGCAGCGTAGAGGGGGAATCCCTCTCTGGAAACACCATATATTTT CASSVEGESLSGNTIYF
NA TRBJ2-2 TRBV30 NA TGTGCCTGGAGTGTACGGGGGAGAGGCACCGGGGAGCTGTTTTTT CAWSVRGRGTGELFF
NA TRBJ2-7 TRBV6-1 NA TGTGCCAGCAGTGAAGCACTAGTCGCCTACGAGCAGTACTTC CASSEALVAYEQYF
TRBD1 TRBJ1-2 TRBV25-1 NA TGTGCCAGCAGTAACCCCGGGACAGGCTATGGCTACCCCTTC CASSNPGTGYGYPF
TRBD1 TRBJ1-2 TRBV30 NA TGTGCCTGCCTCAGGGGGCGAGAGGGCTACCCCTTC CACLRGREGYPF
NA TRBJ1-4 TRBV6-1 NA TGTGCCAGCAGTGAACAGAGGGTTCGTGTTGAAAAACTGTTTTTT CASSEQRVRVEKLFF
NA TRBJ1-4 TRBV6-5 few TGTGCCAGCAGTAACCTAGAGGAAAAACTGTTTTTT CASSNLEEKLFF
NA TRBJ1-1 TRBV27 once TGTGCCAGCAGGCGGAGGCCGAACACTGAAGCTTTCTTT CASRRRPNTEAFF
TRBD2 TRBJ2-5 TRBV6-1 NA TGTGCCAGCAGTTTTGGGCAGGGACTAAAAGAGACCCAGTACTTC CASSFGQGLKETQYF
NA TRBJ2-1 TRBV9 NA TGTGCCAGCGGCTCGACAGGCTCCTACAATGAGCAGTTCTTC CASGSTGSYNEQFF
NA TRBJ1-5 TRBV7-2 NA TGTGCCAGCAGCCCTCAGGAATTAAATCAGCCCCAGCATTTT CASSPQELNQPQHF
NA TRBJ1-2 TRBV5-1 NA TGCGCCAGCAGCCCGCAAGGACAGTGGCCCCCGGGCTACACCTTC CASSPQGQWPPGYTF
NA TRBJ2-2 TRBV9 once TGTGCCAGCAGCGTAGGCTCAAACAGCGGGGAGCTGTTTTTT CASSVGSNSGELFF
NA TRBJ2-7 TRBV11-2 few TGTGCCAGCAGCTTAGACCTAGCGAGAGGTCCTTACGAGCAGTACTTC CASSLDLARGPYEQYF
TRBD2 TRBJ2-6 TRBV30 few TGTGCCTGGGGACTAGCGGGCTACGGGGCCAACGTCCTGACTTTC CAWGLAGYGANVLTF
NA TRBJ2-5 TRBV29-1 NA TGCAGCGTGACGGACATCCGAGAGACCCAGTACTTC CSVTDIRETQYF
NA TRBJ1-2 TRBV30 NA TGTGCCTGGAGTTCTACCGGCTACACCTTC CAWSSTGYTF
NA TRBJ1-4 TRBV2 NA TGTGCCAGCAGTGAAGGGGCAGGGCTGAACGGAAAACTGTTTTTT CASSEGAGLNGKLFF
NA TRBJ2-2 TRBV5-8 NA TGTGCCAGCAATCCCGGGGGGCTGAACGGGGAGCTGTTTTTT CASNPGGLNGELFF
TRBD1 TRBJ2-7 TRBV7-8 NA TGTGCCAGCAGCCTGGGGACAGGGCACTACGAGCAGTACTTC CASSLGTGHYEQYF
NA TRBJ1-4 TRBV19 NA TGTGCCAGTAGTGACAGACGGGGGGGAGAAGAAAAACTGTTTTTT CASSDRRGGEEKLFF
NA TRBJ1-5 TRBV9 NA TGTGCCAGCAGCGCCGGGACAAAGAATCAGCCCCAGCATTTT CASSAGTKNQPQHF
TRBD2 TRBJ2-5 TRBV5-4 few TGTGCCAGCAGCTTCTCGCGGGGGGGCCTCGGAGAGACCCAGTACTTC CASSFSRGGLGETQYF
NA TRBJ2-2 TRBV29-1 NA TGCAGCGCCCTTAAGCCCCTCCCAAACACCGGGGAGCTGTTTTTT CSALKPLPNTGELFF
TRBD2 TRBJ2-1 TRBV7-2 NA TGTGCCAGCAGCTTATTGCTAGCGGGAGGTGTTGAGCAGTTCTTC CASSLLLAGGVEQFF
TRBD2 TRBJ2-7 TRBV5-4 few TGTGCCAGCAGCTTGGCGGGACTAGCGGGAGGCTACGAGCAGTACTTC CASSLAGLAGGYEQYF
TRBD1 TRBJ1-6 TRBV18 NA TGTGCCAGCTCCCCAAAAGCGGCCAGGGGGACCTATAATTCACCCCTCCACTTT CASSPKAARGTYNSPLHF
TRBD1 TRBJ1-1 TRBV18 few TGTGCCAGCTCACCTGAGGGACAGGGGGTCGGGGCTTTCTTT CASSPEGQGVGAFF
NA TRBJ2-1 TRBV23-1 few TGCGCCAGCAGCCCATTAATTAGGGGTTTCGATGAGCAGTTCTTC CASSPLIRGFDEQFF
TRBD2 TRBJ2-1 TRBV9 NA TGTGCCAGCAGCGACTCTAGCGGGACCTACAATGAGCAGTTCTTC CASSDSSGTYNEQFF
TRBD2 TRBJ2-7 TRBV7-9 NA TGTGCCAGCAGCCGTTCGGGACTAGCGGATCCCTACGAGCAGTACTTC CASSRSGLADPYEQYF
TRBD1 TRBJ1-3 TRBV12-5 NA TGTGCTAGTGGTTACTCCCCCGGACAGGGAGGCACCATATATTTT CASGYSPGQGGTIYF
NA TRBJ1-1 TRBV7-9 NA TGTGCCAGCAGCGAGGTAACTGAAGCTTTCTTT CASSEVTEAFF
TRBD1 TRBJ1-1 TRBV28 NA TGTGCCAGCAGGACGCGGACAGGGTATGACGACACTGAAGCTTTCTTT CASRTRTGYDDTEAFF